This T cell receptor (beta chain) was obtained from a study of response to subunit inactivated influenza vaccine. Per the germline V gene, CDR1 is SGHTA and CDR2 is FQGTGA. J lost 1 base, V lost 4 bases, and 16 bases had no gene match. CDR3 length: 19 residues. TCRdb re-derived calls from the RT-PCR reads in MiXCR, one entry per CDR3 protein. The table lists some 200,000 distinct CDR3 sequences, approximately 12% of them singletons, with 29% in the top ten. Separately, the same data were catalogued under a study of T cells expressing NK-cell markers. Per that study: The cDNA for TCR beta came from 5'RACE template switching with UMIs. Topping the CD3+CD56-NKG2C+ fraction as well were these clonotypes, in a handful of donors. There remained a lack of clarity about HCMV specificity of expanded NKG2C+ T cell clones.

The input for sequencing was CD8+ T cells sorted from PBMCs, taken 11 to 12 days after vaccination. This TCR derives from a man aged 50-60 years who received an inactivated influenza vaccine. The chain combines TRBV7-3 with TRBJ1-5, with TRBD1 identical over 7 bases. The CDR3 loop reads CASSSQIPPRQGSNQPQHF. The CDR3, as DNA: TGTGCCAGCAGCTCCCAAATCCCCCCTAGACAGGGAAGCAATCAGCCCCAGCATTTT.